This entry is about one TCR beta chain. The antigen remains undetermined. These data originate in a study of blood T cells in healthy people across ages. Across the study: There was about one barcoded beta molecule captured by template switching per two T cells. The study, taken as a whole, reports: Donors of long life had a larger count of naive CD4+ cells and greater diversity than aged donors.

V lost 0 bases and J lost 6; bases outside the gene matches: 4. This CDR3 has 14 residues. Germline CDR1 SGHRS, CDR2 YFSETQ. PBMCs numbering at least 7 million were isolated per sample. Primers used in a second PCR of roughly 6 to 12 cycles were a sample-barcoded 5' primer and a J-beta primer mix. Sequencing recovered at least 3 million CDR3-containing paired-end reads from each sample. Via MiXCR, TCRdb re-called the 5' RACE reads, giving one row per CDR3 protein. The table records 800,000 or so distinct CDR3 sequences, around two thirds of them present only once. V and J are TRBV5-1 and TRBJ2-3; TRBD2 matches at 7 bases. Sequencing was carried out using blood. This receptor was identified in a man younger than 40 in good health. DNA for the CDR3: TGCGCCAGCAGCTTGGGGGACTACCCGGATACGCAGTATTTT. Translating it yields CASSLGDYPDTQYF.